This T cell receptor (beta chain) emerged from a study of cytomegalovirus exposure and HLA in healthy donors. Looking at the study overall: The use of the same platform for the 120 or so validation repertoires and the 600 to 700 first-cohort repertoires was reported by a later analysis. General observations from the study: High sensitivity and specificity were reportedly achieved when the classifier diagnosed cytomegalovirus status. The investigators catalogued 164 TCR beta chains as cytomegalovirus-associated.

A few counts support this clone. What it binds is unknown. This CDR3 is 14 amino acids long. Germline trimming cut 0 bases from V and 3 bases from J; bases unmatched to any gene: 2. Per the germline V gene, CDR1 is KGHSH and CDR2 is LQKENI. Produced via immunoSEQ multiplex PCR; TCRdb's table is partial and in-frame only. The sample yields 150,000 to 200,000 clones, approximately 86% seen once. The rearrangement joins TRBV18 to TRBJ2-7; the match to TRBD2 covers 7 bases. Sequenced input: PBMCs. The TCR comes from a man between 18 and 29 years old in good health and CMV-seropositive. Here the CDR3 reads CASSPPSGGYEQYF. CDR3 nucleotide sequence: TGTGCCAGCTCACCACCATCGGGGGGCTACGAGCAGTACTTC.